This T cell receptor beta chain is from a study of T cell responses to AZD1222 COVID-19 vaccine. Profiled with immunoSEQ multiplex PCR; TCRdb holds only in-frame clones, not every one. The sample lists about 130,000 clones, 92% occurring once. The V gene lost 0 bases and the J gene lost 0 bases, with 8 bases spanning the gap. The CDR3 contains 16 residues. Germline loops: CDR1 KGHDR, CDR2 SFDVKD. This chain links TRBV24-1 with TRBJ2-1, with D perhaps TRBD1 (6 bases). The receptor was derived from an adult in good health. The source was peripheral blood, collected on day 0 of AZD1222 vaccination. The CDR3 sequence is CATSDLRQDSYNEQFF. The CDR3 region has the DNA TGTGCCACCAGTGATTTGAGACAGGACTCCTACAATGAGCAGTTCTTC.